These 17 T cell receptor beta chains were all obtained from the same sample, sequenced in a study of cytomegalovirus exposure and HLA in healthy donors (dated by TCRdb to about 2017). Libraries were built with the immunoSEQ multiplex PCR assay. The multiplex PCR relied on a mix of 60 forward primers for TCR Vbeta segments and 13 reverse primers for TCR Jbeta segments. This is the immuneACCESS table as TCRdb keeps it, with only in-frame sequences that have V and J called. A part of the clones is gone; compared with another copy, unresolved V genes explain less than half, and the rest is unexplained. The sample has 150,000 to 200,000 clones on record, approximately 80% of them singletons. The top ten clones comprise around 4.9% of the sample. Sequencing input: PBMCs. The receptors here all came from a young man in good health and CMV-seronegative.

The CDR3: CASSQEEGLAGPRYEQYF. The CDR3 nucleotides are TGTGCCAGCAGCCAAGAGGAGGGACTAGCGGGACCTCGCTACGAGCAGTACTTC. The genes are TRBV14 and TRBJ2-7; 13 bases agree with TRBD2. The germline V gene has CDR1 SGHDN and CDR2 FVKESK. The CDR3 contains 18 residues. V shed 0 bases and J 3 bases; nucleotides not matched to a gene: 8.

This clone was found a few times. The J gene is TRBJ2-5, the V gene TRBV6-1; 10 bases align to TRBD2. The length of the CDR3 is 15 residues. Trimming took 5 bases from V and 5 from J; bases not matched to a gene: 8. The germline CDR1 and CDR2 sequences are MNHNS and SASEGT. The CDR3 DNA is TGTGCCAGCAGTAAAACTAGCGGGGTGCACGAGACCCAGTACTTC. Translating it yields CASSKTSGVHETQYF.

CDR3 sequence: CAWGEGPYGYTF. CDR3 in DNA: TGTGCCTGGGGGGAGGGCCCCTATGGCTACACCTTC. The chain employs TRBV11-3 and TRBJ1-2; maybe TRBD1 (5 bases). V dropped 11 bases and J dropped 4 bases, with 14 bases sitting between them. The CDR3 runs to 12 residues. Germline V gene data show CDR1 as SGHNT and CDR2 as YENEEA.

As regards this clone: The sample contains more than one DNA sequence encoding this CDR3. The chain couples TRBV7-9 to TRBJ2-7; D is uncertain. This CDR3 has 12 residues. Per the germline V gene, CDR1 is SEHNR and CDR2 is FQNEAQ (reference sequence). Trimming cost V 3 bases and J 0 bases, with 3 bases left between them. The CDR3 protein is CASSFNSYEQYF. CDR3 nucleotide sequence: TGTGCCAGCAGCTTCAACTCCTACGAGCAGTACTTC.

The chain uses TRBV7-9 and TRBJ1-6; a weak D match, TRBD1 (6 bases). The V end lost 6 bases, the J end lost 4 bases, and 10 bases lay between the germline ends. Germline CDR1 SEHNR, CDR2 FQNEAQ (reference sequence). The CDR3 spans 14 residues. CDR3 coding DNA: TGTGCCAGCAGGGTGGACAGTTATAATTCACCCCTCCACTTT. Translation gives CASRVDSYNSPLHF.

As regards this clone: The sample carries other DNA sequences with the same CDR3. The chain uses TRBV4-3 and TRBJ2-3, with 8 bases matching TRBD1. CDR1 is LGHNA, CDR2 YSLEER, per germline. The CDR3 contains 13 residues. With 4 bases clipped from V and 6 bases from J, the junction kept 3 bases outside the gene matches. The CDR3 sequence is CASSPTGADTQYF. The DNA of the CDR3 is TGCGCCAGCAGCCCGACAGGGGCGGATACGCAGTATTTT.

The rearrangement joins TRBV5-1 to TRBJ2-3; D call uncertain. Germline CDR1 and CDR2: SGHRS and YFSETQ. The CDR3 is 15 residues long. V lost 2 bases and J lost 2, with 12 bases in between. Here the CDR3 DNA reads TGCGCCAGCAGCTTTAATCGGGTGCACACAGATACGCAGTATTTT. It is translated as CASSFNRVHTDTQYF.

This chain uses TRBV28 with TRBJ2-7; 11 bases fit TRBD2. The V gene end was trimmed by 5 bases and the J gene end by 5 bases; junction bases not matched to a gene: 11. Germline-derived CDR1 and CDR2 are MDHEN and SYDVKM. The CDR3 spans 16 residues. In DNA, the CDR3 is TGTGCCAGCAGTGAGACTAGCGGGAAGTTTAACGACGAGCAGTACTTC. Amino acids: CASSETSGKFNDEQYF.

The CDR3 here is CASSFGGAINSPLHF. CDR3 nucleotide sequence: TGTGCCAGCAGTTTTGGAGGGGCTATTAATTCACCCCTCCACTTT. The chain recombines TRBV27 with TRBJ1-6; weak D call: TRBD1 (5 bases). CDR3 length: 15 residues. Germline V lookup: CDR1 MNHEY, CDR2 SMNVEV (reference sequence). Trimming took 3 bases from V and 6 from J, leaving 12 bases between them.

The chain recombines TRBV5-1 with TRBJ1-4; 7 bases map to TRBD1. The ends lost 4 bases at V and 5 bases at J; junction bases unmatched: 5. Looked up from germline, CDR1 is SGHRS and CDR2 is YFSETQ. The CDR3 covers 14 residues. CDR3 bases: TGCGCCAGCAGCCGGGACAGCCAGAATGAAAAACTGTTTTTT. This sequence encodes CASSRDSQNEKLFF. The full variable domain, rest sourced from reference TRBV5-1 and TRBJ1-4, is KAGVTQTPRYLIKTRGQQVTLSCSPISGHRSVSWYQQTPGQGLQFLFEYFSETQRNKGNFPGRFSGRQFSNSRSEMNVSTLELGDSALYLCASSRDSQNEKLFFGSGTQLSVL.

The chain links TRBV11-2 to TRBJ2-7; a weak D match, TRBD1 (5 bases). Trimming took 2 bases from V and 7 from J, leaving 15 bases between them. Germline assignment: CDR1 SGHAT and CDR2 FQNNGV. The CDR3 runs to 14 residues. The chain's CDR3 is CASSLTQANGEQYF. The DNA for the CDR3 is TGTGCCAGCAGCTTAACACAGGCAAACGGGGAGCAGTACTTC.

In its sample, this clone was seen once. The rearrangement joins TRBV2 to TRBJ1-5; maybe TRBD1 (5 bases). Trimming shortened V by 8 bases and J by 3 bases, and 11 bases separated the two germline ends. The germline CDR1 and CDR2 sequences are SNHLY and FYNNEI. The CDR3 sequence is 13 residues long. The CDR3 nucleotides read TGTGCCAGCGCGGGGGGGACCAATCAGCCCCAGCATTTT. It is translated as CASAGGTNQPQHF.

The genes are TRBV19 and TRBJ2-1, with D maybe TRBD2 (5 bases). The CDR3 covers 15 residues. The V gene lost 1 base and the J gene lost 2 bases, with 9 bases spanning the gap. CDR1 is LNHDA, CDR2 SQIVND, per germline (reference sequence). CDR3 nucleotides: TGTGCCAGTAGTATAGGCCTAGCCCCCTACAATGAGCAGTTCTTC. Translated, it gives CASSIGLAPYNEQFF.

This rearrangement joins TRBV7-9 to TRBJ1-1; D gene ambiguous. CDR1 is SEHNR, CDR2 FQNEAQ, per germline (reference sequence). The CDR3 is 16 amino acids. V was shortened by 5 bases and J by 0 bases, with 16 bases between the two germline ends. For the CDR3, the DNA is TGTGCCAGCAGCGACCCAGGCTTAAAGGTGAACACTGAAGCTTTCTTT. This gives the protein CASSDPGLKVNTEAFF.

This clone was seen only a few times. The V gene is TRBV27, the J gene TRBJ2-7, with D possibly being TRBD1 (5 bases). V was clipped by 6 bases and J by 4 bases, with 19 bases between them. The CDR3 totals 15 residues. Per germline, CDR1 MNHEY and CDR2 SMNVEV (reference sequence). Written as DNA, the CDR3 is TGTGCCAGCAGCGATCCAGGGATTGTAAGTTACGAGCAGTACTTC. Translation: CASSDPGIVSYEQYF.

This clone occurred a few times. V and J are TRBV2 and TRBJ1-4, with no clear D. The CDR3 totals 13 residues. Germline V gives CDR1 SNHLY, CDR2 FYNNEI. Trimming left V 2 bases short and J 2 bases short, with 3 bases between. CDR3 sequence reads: CASSERTNEKLFF. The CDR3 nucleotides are TGTGCCAGCAGTGAACGGACTAATGAAAAACTGTTTTTT. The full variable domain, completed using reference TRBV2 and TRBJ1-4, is EPEVTQTPSHQVTQMGQEVILRCVPISNHLYFYWYRQILGQKVEFLVSFYNNEISEKSEIFDDQFSVERPDGSNFTLKIRSTKLEDSAMYFCASSERTNEKLFFGSGTQLSVL.

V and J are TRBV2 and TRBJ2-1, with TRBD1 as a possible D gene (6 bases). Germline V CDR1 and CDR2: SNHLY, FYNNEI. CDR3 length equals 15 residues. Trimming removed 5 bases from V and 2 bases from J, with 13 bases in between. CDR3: CASSFPGHTYNEQFF. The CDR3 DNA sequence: TGTGCCAGCAGTTTTCCGGGACACACCTACAATGAGCAGTTCTTC.